Listed below are T cell receptor beta chains from one sample, sequenced in a study of shared clonotypes between healthy human individuals. Method: immunoSEQ multiplex PCR; TCRdb's copy keeps in-frame clones and lacks some. Here the sample spans about 680,000 clones, roughly nine tenths being singletons. The sample was naive CD8+ T cells sorted from blood. Every receptor here comes from a man under 40 in good health. CDR3s include the opening cysteine and the closing phenylalanine or tryptophan. Each record gives: V gene, J gene, clone size, D gene, CDR3 DNA, CDR3 protein. D genes are given only for firm matches. Some rows mark clone size as missing; the rest say once, few, many or name a class of expanded clone.

v_gene: TRBV11-2; j_gene: TRBJ1-3; abundance: once; d_gene: NA; CDR3nt: TGTGCCAGCAGCTTACCTGGAAACACCATATATTTT; CDR3aa: CASSLPGNTIYF
v_gene: TRBV19; j_gene: TRBJ2-1; abundance: NA; d_gene: TRBD1; CDR3nt: TGTGCCTGTCTCAGGGGGAATGAGCAGTTCTTC; CDR3aa: CACLRGNEQFF
v_gene: TRBV29-1; j_gene: TRBJ2-7; abundance: NA; d_gene: TRBD2; CDR3nt: TGCAGCGTCGTCGGACTAGCGGATTCCTACGAGCAGTACTTC; CDR3aa: CSVVGLADSYEQYF
v_gene: TRBV19; j_gene: TRBJ2-1; abundance: NA; d_gene: TRBD2; CDR3nt: TGTGCCAGTAGTTTACTAGCGGGAGGTTTAAATGAGCAGTTCTTC; CDR3aa: CASSLLAGGLNEQFF
v_gene: TRBV29-1; j_gene: TRBJ2-1; abundance: NA; d_gene: TRBD2; CDR3nt: TGCAGCGTTGAAACAGCGGGAGAGCAGTTCTTC; CDR3aa: CSVETAGEQFF
v_gene: TRBV13; j_gene: TRBJ2-7; abundance: NA; d_gene: TRBD1; CDR3nt: TGTGCCAGCAGCTTCCAGGGGGCGACCTACGAGCAGTACTTC; CDR3aa: CASSFQGATYEQYF
v_gene: TRBV28; j_gene: TRBJ1-1; abundance: NA; d_gene: NA; CDR3nt: TGTGCCAGCAGTTTCGGTAAAGACCTCATGAACACTGAAGCTTTCTTT; CDR3aa: CASSFGKDLMNTEAFF
v_gene: TRBV7-9; j_gene: TRBJ2-1; abundance: few; d_gene: TRBD2; CDR3nt: TGTGCCAGCAGCTCGGGGACTAGCGGGAGCGGTGAGCAGTTCTTC; CDR3aa: CASSSGTSGSGEQFF
v_gene: TRBV7-6; j_gene: TRBJ2-7; abundance: NA; d_gene: TRBD2; CDR3nt: TGTGCCAGCAGCTTAGCGGCCACCTCAACTAGCGGGACGTGGTCCGAGCAGTACTTC; CDR3aa: CASSLAATSTSGTWSEQYF
v_gene: TRBV6-1; j_gene: TRBJ2-7; abundance: few; d_gene: TRBD1; CDR3nt: TGTGCCAGCAGTGAATATAGGGACAGGGGATACGAGCAGTACTTC; CDR3aa: CASSEYRDRGYEQYF
v_gene: TRBV7-8; j_gene: TRBJ1-5; abundance: NA; d_gene: NA; CDR3nt: TGTGCCAGCAGCTTAAGGGCGAGCAATCAGCCCCAGCATTTT; CDR3aa: CASSLRASNQPQHF
v_gene: TRBV7-5; j_gene: TRBJ2-3; abundance: NA; d_gene: NA; CDR3nt: TGTGTCAGAAGCTTACCGGGACTAGCGGGAGGGTATGGCACAGATACGCAGTATTTT; CDR3aa: CVRSLPGLAGGYGTDTQYF
v_gene: TRBV7-9; j_gene: TRBJ1-1; abundance: NA; d_gene: NA; CDR3nt: TGTGCCAGCAGCTTACAAGAGGGTGTGAACACTGAAGCTTTCTTT; CDR3aa: CASSLQEGVNTEAFF
v_gene: TRBV11-2; j_gene: TRBJ2-3; abundance: NA; d_gene: TRBD2; CDR3nt: TGTGCCAGCAGCTCCCTAGCGGGAGTCACCACAGATACGCAGTATTTT; CDR3aa: CASSSLAGVTTDTQYF
v_gene: TRBV18; j_gene: TRBJ2-7; abundance: NA; d_gene: NA; CDR3nt: TGTGCCAGCTCACCGGGCACAGGTGACTACGAGCAGTACTTC; CDR3aa: CASSPGTGDYEQYF
v_gene: TRBV27; j_gene: TRBJ2-1; abundance: NA; d_gene: NA; CDR3nt: TGTGCCAGCAGTTTGGGGATGACCTACAATGAGCAGTTCTTC; CDR3aa: CASSLGMTYNEQFF
v_gene: TRBV27; j_gene: TRBJ2-3; abundance: NA; d_gene: TRBD2; CDR3nt: TGTGCCAGCAGTTTGACTAGCAGCACAGATACGCAGTATTTT; CDR3aa: CASSLTSSTDTQYF
v_gene: TRBV27; j_gene: TRBJ2-2; abundance: NA; d_gene: NA; CDR3nt: TGTGCCAGCAGTTTATTAGGAGCCGGGGAGCTGTTTTTT; CDR3aa: CASSLLGAGELFF